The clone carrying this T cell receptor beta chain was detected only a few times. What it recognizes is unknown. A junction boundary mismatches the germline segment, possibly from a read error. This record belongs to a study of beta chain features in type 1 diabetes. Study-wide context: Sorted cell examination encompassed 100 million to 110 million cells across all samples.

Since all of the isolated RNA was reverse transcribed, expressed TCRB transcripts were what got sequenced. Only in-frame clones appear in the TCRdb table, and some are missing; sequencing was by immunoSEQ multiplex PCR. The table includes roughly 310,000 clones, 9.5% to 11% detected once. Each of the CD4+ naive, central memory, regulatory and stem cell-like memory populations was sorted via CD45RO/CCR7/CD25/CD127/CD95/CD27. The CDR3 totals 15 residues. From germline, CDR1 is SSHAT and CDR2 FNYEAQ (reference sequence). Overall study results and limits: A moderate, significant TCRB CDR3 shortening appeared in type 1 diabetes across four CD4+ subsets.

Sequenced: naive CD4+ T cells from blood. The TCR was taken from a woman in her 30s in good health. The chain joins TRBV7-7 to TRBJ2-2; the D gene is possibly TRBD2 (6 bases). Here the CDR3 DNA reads TGTGCTAGCAGATGGAGGGTGTTTTGCACCGGGGAGCTGTTTTTT. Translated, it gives CASRWRVFCTGELFF. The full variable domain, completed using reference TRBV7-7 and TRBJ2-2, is GAGVSQSPRYKVTKRGQDVTLRCDPISSHATLYWYQQALGQGPEFLTYFNYEAQPDKSGLPSDRFSAERPEGSISTLTIQRTEQRDSAMYRCASRWRVFCTGELFFGEGSRLTVL.